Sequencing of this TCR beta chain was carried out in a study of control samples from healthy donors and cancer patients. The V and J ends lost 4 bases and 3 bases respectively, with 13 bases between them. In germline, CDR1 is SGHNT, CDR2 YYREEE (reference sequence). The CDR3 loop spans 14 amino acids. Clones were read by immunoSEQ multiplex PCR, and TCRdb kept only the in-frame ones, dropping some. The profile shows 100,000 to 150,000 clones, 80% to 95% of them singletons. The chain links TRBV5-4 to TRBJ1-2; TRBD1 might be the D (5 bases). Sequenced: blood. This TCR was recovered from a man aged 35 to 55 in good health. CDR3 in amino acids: CASSHNPGDYGYTF. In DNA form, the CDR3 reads TGTGCCAGCAGCCACAATCCGGGGGACTATGGCTACACCTTC.